This TCR beta chain was captured by sequencing in a study of Ad26.COV2.S vaccination and SARS-CoV-2 variants. General study results and limits: Similar non-spike TCR breadth was seen in vaccine and placebo recipients.

Concerning this clone itself: Antigen specificity is unknown.

Documented treatment: about 20 received Ad26.COV2.S at low or high dose, single or two shots; about 5 received placebo; per-sample allocation not given. Collection of the samples took place on day 63 after the first injection of vaccine or placebo. The method was immunoSEQ multiplex PCR; TCRdb's version includes in-frame clones alone and lacks a portion of them. This table has approximately 300,000 clones, about 86% appearing once. This CDR3 has 15 amino acids. V gave up 2 bases and J gave up 5 bases; unmatched junction bases: 4. Germline V gene lookup returns CDR1 SGHVS and CDR2 FNYEAQ. The chain carries TRBV7-6 and TRBJ2-5, with 11 nucleotides matching TRBD2. This clonotype was obtained from a person between 18 and 59 years old who received the Ad26.COV2.S COVID-19 vaccine or a placebo. Sequencing used peripheral blood, obtained in a trial of Ad26.COV2.S vaccine versus placebo. CDR3 coding DNA: TGTGCCAGCAGCTTACTAGCGGGGGGCCCGGAGACCCAGTACTTC. Protein product: CASSLLAGGPETQYF.